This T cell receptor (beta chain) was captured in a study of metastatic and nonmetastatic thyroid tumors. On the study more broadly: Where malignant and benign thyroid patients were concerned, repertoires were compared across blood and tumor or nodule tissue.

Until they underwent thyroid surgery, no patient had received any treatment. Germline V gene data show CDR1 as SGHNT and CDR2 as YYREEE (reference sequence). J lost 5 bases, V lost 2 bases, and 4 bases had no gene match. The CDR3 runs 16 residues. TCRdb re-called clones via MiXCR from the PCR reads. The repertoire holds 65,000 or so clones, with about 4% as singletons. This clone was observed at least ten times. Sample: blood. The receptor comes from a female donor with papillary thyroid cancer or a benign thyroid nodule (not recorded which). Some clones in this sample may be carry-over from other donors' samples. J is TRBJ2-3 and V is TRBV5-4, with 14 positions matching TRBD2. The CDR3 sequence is CASSFRLAGGQDTQYF. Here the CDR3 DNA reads TGTGCCAGCAGCTTTCGACTAGCGGGAGGGCAAGATACGCAGTATTTT.